These T cell receptor beta chains were read from a single sample in a study of blood T cell repertoires in COVID-19. TCRdb's table, derived via immunoSEQ multiplex PCR, lists solely in-frame clones and lacks some. The sample lists around 310,000 clones; 90% were seen once. The source material was peripheral blood. The receptors derive from a woman in her thirties or forties with COVID-19, enrolled during active disease. CDR3s include the opening cysteine and the closing phenylalanine or tryptophan. The order of the fields is V gene, J gene, D gene, clone size, CDR3 protein, CDR3 DNA. The D gene is left open where the match is weak. Clone size appears in some rows only: once, few, many, or a class for an expanded clone.

v_call: TRBV5-4; j_call: TRBJ1-2; d_call: TRBD1; clone_size: few; cdr3_aa: CASTGTDYGYTF; cdr3_nt: TGTGCCAGCACCGGGACAGACTATGGCTACACCTTC
v_call: TRBV18; j_call: TRBJ2-1; d_call: NA; clone_size: NA; cdr3_aa: CASSPNTAEQQFF; cdr3_nt: TGTGCCAGCTCACCGAACACCGCGGAGCAGCAGTTCTTC
v_call: TRBV29-1; j_call: TRBJ1-1; d_call: NA; clone_size: NA; cdr3_aa: CSVEYLEGPEAFF; cdr3_nt: TGCAGCGTTGAATATTTAGAGGGTCCTGAAGCTTTCTTT
v_call: TRBV27; j_call: TRBJ1-1; d_call: NA; clone_size: NA; cdr3_aa: CASSSPGTEAFF; cdr3_nt: TGTGCCAGCAGTTCCCCAGGGACTGAAGCTTTCTTT
v_call: TRBV7-9; j_call: TRBJ2-7; d_call: TRBD1; clone_size: NA; cdr3_aa: CASSSPGQGFEQYF; cdr3_nt: TGTGCCAGCAGCTCCCCGGGACAGGGGTTCGAGCAGTACTTC
v_call: TRBV6-1; j_call: TRBJ2-3; d_call: TRBD1; clone_size: once; cdr3_aa: CASSEWGSGGGTDTQYF; cdr3_nt: TGTGCCAGCAGTGAATGGGGTTCAGGGGGTGGTACAGATACGCAGTATTTT
v_call: TRBV6-1; j_call: TRBJ1-1; d_call: TRBD1; clone_size: NA; cdr3_aa: CASSEPGTGRTEAFF; cdr3_nt: TGTGCCAGCAGTGAGCCTGGGACAGGGAGGACTGAAGCTTTCTTT
v_call: TRBV24-1; j_call: TRBJ2-7; d_call: NA; clone_size: NA; cdr3_aa: CATSDSQFSYEQYF; cdr3_nt: TGTGCCACCAGTGATTCACAATTCTCCTACGAGCAGTACTTC
v_call: TRBV9; j_call: TRBJ1-1; d_call: NA; clone_size: NA; cdr3_aa: CASSVDFGADTEAFF; cdr3_nt: TGTGCCAGCAGCGTAGATTTTGGAGCGGACACTGAAGCTTTCTTT
v_call: TRBV28; j_call: TRBJ1-6; d_call: NA; clone_size: NA; cdr3_aa: CASSFWSDRGSYNSPLHF; cdr3_nt: TGTGCCAGCAGTTTCTGGAGCGATCGAGGGTCCTATAATTCACCCCTCCACTTT
v_call: TRBV9; j_call: TRBJ2-1; d_call: NA; clone_size: once; cdr3_aa: CASSVRDSPSGLAREQFF; cdr3_nt: TGTGCCAGCAGCGTCCGGGACAGCCCCAGCGGGCTAGCCCGCGAGCAGTTCTTC
v_call: TRBV5-1; j_call: TRBJ2-5; d_call: TRBD2; clone_size: NA; cdr3_aa: CASSLSGTSEETQYF; cdr3_nt: TGCGCCAGCAGCCTTTCCGGGACTAGCGAGGAGACCCAGTACTTC
v_call: TRBV30; j_call: TRBJ1-6; d_call: TRBD1; clone_size: NA; cdr3_aa: CAWIRRTGVNSPLHF; cdr3_nt: TGTGCCTGGATAAGGAGGACAGGGGTGAATTCACCCCTCCACTTT
v_call: TRBV5-6; j_call: TRBJ2-3; d_call: TRBD2; clone_size: NA; cdr3_aa: CASSRSSGGFPSTDTQYF; cdr3_nt: TGTGCCAGCAGCCGATCCAGCGGGGGGTTCCCTAGCACAGATACGCAGTATTTT
v_call: TRBV19; j_call: TRBJ1-1; d_call: NA; clone_size: NA; cdr3_aa: CASSSPAGRGTEAFF; cdr3_nt: TGTGCCAGTAGTAGCCCAGCGGGTAGGGGAACTGAAGCTTTCTTT
v_call: TRBV3-1/TRBV3-2; j_call: TRBJ1-1; d_call: NA; clone_size: NA; cdr3_aa: CASSREVEAFF; cdr3_nt: TGTGCCAGCAGCCGCGAAGTGGAAGCTTTCTTT
v_call: TRBV28; j_call: TRBJ1-2; d_call: TRBD1; clone_size: once; cdr3_aa: CASSSQGELYGYTF; cdr3_nt: TGTGCCAGCAGTTCCCAGGGGGAGTTGTATGGCTACACCTTC
v_call: TRBV10-3; j_call: TRBJ2-7; d_call: TRBD1; clone_size: NA; cdr3_aa: CAISGTGASYEQYF; cdr3_nt: TGTGCCATCAGTGGGACAGGAGCATCCTACGAGCAGTACTTC
v_call: TRBV7-8; j_call: TRBJ2-7; d_call: TRBD2; clone_size: NA; cdr3_aa: CASSLTGTSGIVQYF; cdr3_nt: TGTGCCAGCAGCCTCACCGGGACTAGCGGGATAGTGCAGTACTTC
v_call: TRBV27; j_call: TRBJ2-3; d_call: TRBD2; clone_size: NA; cdr3_aa: CASSLVAGGPTDTQYF; cdr3_nt: TGTGCCAGCAGTTTAGTGGCGGGAGGGCCCACAGATACGCAGTATTTT
v_call: TRBV7-3; j_call: TRBJ2-1; d_call: NA; clone_size: NA; cdr3_aa: CASSLGLRLTSYNEQFF; cdr3_nt: TGTGCCAGCAGCTTAGGGCTCCGGCTGACCTCCTACAATGAGCAGTTCTTC
v_call: TRBV20-1; j_call: TRBJ2-4; d_call: TRBD2; clone_size: NA; cdr3_aa: CSASDSGGTKNIQYF; cdr3_nt: TGCAGTGCTAGTGATAGCGGGGGTACCAAAAACATTCAGTACTTC
v_call: TRBV7-2; j_call: TRBJ2-3; d_call: NA; clone_size: NA; cdr3_aa: CASSAQGRGRFTDTQYF; cdr3_nt: TGTGCCAGCAGCGCCCAAGGAAGGGGGAGATTCACAGATACGCAGTATTTT
v_call: TRBV11-2; j_call: TRBJ1-6; d_call: TRBD1; clone_size: NA; cdr3_aa: CASSPIRDRGSPLHF; cdr3_nt: TGTGCCAGCAGCCCAATCCGGGACAGGGGTTCACCCCTCCACTTT
v_call: TRBV12-5; j_call: TRBJ2-7; d_call: TRBD2; clone_size: once; cdr3_aa: CASGWVTGASGSYKEQYF; cdr3_nt: TGTGCTAGTGGTTGGGTGACCGGGGCTAGCGGGAGTTATAAAGAGCAGTACTTC
v_call: TRBV20-1; j_call: TRBJ2-5; d_call: NA; clone_size: NA; cdr3_aa: CSASFQETQYF; cdr3_nt: TGCAGTGCTAGCTTCCAAGAGACCCAGTACTTC
v_call: TRBV5-8; j_call: TRBJ2-1; d_call: NA; clone_size: NA; cdr3_aa: CASSPRLDLSLIVDEQFF; cdr3_nt: TGTGCCAGCAGCCCCCGATTGGACTTGAGCCTAATTGTGGATGAGCAGTTCTTC
v_call: TRBV6-5; j_call: TRBJ2-7; d_call: NA; clone_size: NA; cdr3_aa: CASSPQDYEQYF; cdr3_nt: TGTGCCAGCAGTCCACAGGACTACGAGCAGTACTTC
v_call: TRBV30; j_call: TRBJ1-5; d_call: NA; clone_size: NA; cdr3_aa: CAWSEWGGGQPQHF; cdr3_nt: TGTGCCTGGAGTGAATGGGGGGGCGGTCAGCCCCAGCATTTT
v_call: TRBV5-1; j_call: TRBJ1-6; d_call: TRBD1; clone_size: NA; cdr3_aa: CASSLDRQGGSPLHF; cdr3_nt: TGCGCCAGCAGCTTGGATCGACAGGGCGGTTCACCCCTCCACTTT
v_call: TRBV5-4; j_call: TRBJ2-3; d_call: TRBD2; clone_size: NA; cdr3_aa: CASKSASGGADTQYF; cdr3_nt: TGTGCCAGCAAGTCCGCTAGCGGGGGAGCAGATACGCAGTATTTT
v_call: TRBV12-3/TRBV12-4; j_call: TRBJ1-5; d_call: NA; clone_size: NA; cdr3_aa: CASNNAGAQPQHF; cdr3_nt: TGTGCCAGCAATAACGCAGGGGCTCAGCCCCAGCATTTT
v_call: TRBV3-1/TRBV3-2; j_call: TRBJ1-3; d_call: NA; clone_size: NA; cdr3_aa: CASSPPGGNTIYF; cdr3_nt: TGTGCCAGCAGCCCGCCGGGTGGAAACACCATATATTTT
v_call: TRBV3-1/TRBV3-2; j_call: TRBJ1-2; d_call: NA; clone_size: NA; cdr3_aa: CASSQDPREQNYYGYTF; cdr3_nt: TGTGCCAGCAGCCAAGATCCCCGAGAACAGAACTACTATGGCTACACCTTC
v_call: TRBV6-2/TRBV6-3; j_call: TRBJ1-2; d_call: NA; clone_size: NA; cdr3_aa: CASSYRAGGYGYTF; cdr3_nt: TGTGCCAGCAGTTACAGGGCGGGAGGCTATGGCTACACCTTC
v_call: TRBV7-9; j_call: TRBJ1-2; d_call: NA; clone_size: NA; cdr3_aa: CASSPSGRGYTF; cdr3_nt: TGTGCCAGCAGCCCGTCAGGGCGTGGCTACACCTTC
v_call: TRBV6-1; j_call: TRBJ1-5; d_call: NA; clone_size: NA; cdr3_aa: CASTPATGLNQPQHF; cdr3_nt: TGTGCCAGCACCCCAGCCACAGGGCTCAATCAGCCCCAGCATTTT
v_call: TRBV10-3; j_call: TRBJ1-1; d_call: NA; clone_size: NA; cdr3_aa: CAISDSQEGFTEAFF; cdr3_nt: TGTGCCATCAGTGATTCTCAGGAGGGTTTCACTGAAGCTTTCTTT
v_call: TRBV9; j_call: TRBJ2-2; d_call: TRBD2; clone_size: NA; cdr3_aa: CASSVGTSGATGELFF; cdr3_nt: TGTGCCAGCAGCGTAGGGACTAGCGGGGCGACCGGGGAGCTGTTTTTT
v_call: TRBV7-2; j_call: TRBJ1-5; d_call: NA; clone_size: once; cdr3_aa: CASRPPGNQPQHF; cdr3_nt: TGTGCCAGCAGGCCCCCGGGGAATCAGCCCCAGCATTTT
v_call: TRBV7-2; j_call: TRBJ2-1; d_call: TRBD2; clone_size: NA; cdr3_aa: CASSLRGLAGGVIYNEQFF; cdr3_nt: TGTGCCAGCAGCTTACGGGGTCTAGCGGGGGGAGTCATCTACAATGAGCAGTTCTTC
v_call: TRBV19; j_call: TRBJ2-5; d_call: TRBD2; clone_size: NA; cdr3_aa: CASAGVPQETQYF; cdr3_nt: TGTGCCAGTGCGGGAGTACCTCAAGAGACCCAGTACTTC
v_call: TRBV11-3; j_call: TRBJ1-1; d_call: NA; clone_size: once; cdr3_aa: CASSLSLPGRTRNTEAFF; cdr3_nt: TGTGCCAGCAGCTTATCCCTTCCAGGCCGGACAAGGAACACTGAAGCTTTCTTT
v_call: TRBV11-3; j_call: TRBJ2-2; d_call: NA; clone_size: NA; cdr3_aa: CASSLDSTGTVRTGELFF; cdr3_nt: TGTGCCAGCAGCTTAGATTCCACCGGGACTGTCCGTACCGGGGAGCTGTTTTTT
v_call: TRBV27; j_call: TRBJ2-7; d_call: TRBD2; clone_size: NA; cdr3_aa: CATEAGADGEQYF; cdr3_nt: TGTGCCACGGAAGCGGGAGCGGATGGCGAGCAGTACTTC
v_call: TRBV29-1; j_call: TRBJ1-5; d_call: NA; clone_size: NA; cdr3_aa: CSVETGDQPQHF; cdr3_nt: TGCAGCGTTGAAACGGGAGATCAGCCCCAGCATTTT
v_call: TRBV7-3; j_call: TRBJ2-1; d_call: TRBD2; clone_size: NA; cdr3_aa: CASSLEGLAVNEQFF; cdr3_nt: TGTGCCAGCAGCTTAGAGGGACTAGCTGTAAATGAGCAGTTCTTC
v_call: TRBV11-3; j_call: TRBJ1-1; d_call: TRBD1; clone_size: NA; cdr3_aa: CASSTRQGTEAFF; cdr3_nt: TGTGCCAGCAGCACCCGACAGGGGACTGAAGCTTTCTTT
v_call: TRBV9; j_call: TRBJ1-3; d_call: NA; clone_size: NA; cdr3_aa: CASSAPGYGNTIYF; cdr3_nt: TGTGCCAGCAGCGCCCCAGGTTATGGAAACACCATATATTTT
v_call: TRBV6-5; j_call: TRBJ1-2; d_call: NA; clone_size: NA; cdr3_aa: CASRQGPNYGYTF; cdr3_nt: TGTGCCAGCAGGCAGGGGCCGAACTATGGCTACACCTTC
v_call: TRBV10-3; j_call: TRBJ1-5; d_call: NA; clone_size: NA; cdr3_aa: CAISDRGGQVNQPQHF; cdr3_nt: TGTGCCATCAGTGATCGGGGGGGGCAGGTCAATCAGCCCCAGCATTTT
v_call: TRBV10-3; j_call: TRBJ2-7; d_call: NA; clone_size: NA; cdr3_aa: CAISPSETGRPYEQYF; cdr3_nt: TGTGCCATCTCTCCCTCCGAAACCGGGAGACCCTACGAGCAGTACTTC
v_call: TRBV7-2; j_call: TRBJ1-1; d_call: TRBD1; clone_size: NA; cdr3_aa: CASSYQGTGDTEAFF; cdr3_nt: TGTGCCAGCAGCTACCAGGGGACAGGGGACACTGAAGCTTTCTTT